What follows is one T cell receptor beta chain and its context. Its antigen remains unidentified. This entry is derived from a study of long-term antiretroviral therapy in people with HIV. General study results and limits: Clonal expansions arising prior to ART prevailed in the repertoire at every time point. Diversity rose after ART but stayed below transplant donor controls.

J was trimmed by 8 bases and V by 6 bases; bases with no gene match: 6. There are 13 residues in the CDR3. Looked up from germline, CDR1 is SGHTA and CDR2 is FQGNSA. Researchers report immunoSEQ v3.0 was run at survey level. Researchers set sequencing to target about 40,000-55,000 T-cell genomes per sample. TCRdb's table, derived via immunoSEQ multiplex PCR, lists solely in-frame clones and lacks some. In the table there are 35,000 to 40,000 clones, approximately 83% of which are singletons. The sample here was unsorted PBMCs, taken 2.2 years after starting antiretroviral therapy. The source is a man aged 18 to 30 with HIV. The rearrangement uses TRBV7-2 and TRBJ1-4; 7 bases agree with TRBD1. The CDR3 nucleotides are TGTGCCAGCAGGGGGAAGGGGGCGGAAAAACTGTTTTTT. Protein product: CASRGKGAEKLFF.